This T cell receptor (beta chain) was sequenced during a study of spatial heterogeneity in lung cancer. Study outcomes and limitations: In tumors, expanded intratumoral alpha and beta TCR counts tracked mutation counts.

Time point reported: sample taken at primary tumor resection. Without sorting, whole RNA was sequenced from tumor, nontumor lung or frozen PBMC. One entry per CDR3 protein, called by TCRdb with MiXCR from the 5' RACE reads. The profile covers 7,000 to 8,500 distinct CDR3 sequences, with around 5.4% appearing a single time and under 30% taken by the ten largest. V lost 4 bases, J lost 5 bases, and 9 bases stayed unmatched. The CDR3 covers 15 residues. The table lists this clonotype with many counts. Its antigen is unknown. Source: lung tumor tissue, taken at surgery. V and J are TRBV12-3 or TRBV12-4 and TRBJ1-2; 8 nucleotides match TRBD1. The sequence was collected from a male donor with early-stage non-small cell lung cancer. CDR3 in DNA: TGTGCCAGCAGTTCGGGACAGGACCAAATATATGGCTACACCTTC. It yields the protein CASSSGQDQIYGYTF.